These T cell receptor beta chains were read from a single sample in a study of blood T cell repertoires in COVID-19. This table comes from immunoSEQ multiplex PCR, and its TCRdb copy is limited to in-frame clones, with some not included. The top ten clones hold 4% to 6% of a sample with some 260,000 clones, about 80% of them seen once. The source material was peripheral blood. The receptors were sampled from a woman older than 75 with active or convalescent COVID-19. CDR3s include the opening cysteine and the closing phenylalanine or tryptophan. The D gene is left open where the match is weak. Some rows have no size entry. The others give once, few or many, or a class for an expanded clone.

j_gene	abundance	v_gene	d_gene	len	CDR3aa	CDR3nt
TRBJ2-7	.	TRBV28	TRBD1	15	CASSIPGQGFYEQYF	TGTGCCAGCAGTATCCCGGGACAGGGTTTTTACGAGCAGTACTTC
TRBJ2-5	once	TRBV2	TRBD2	16	CASRRQSTSGAETQYF	TGTGCCAGCCGAAGGCAGTCGACTAGCGGGGCCGAGACCCAGTACTTC
TRBJ1-2	few	TRBV29-1	.	12	CSADSGNYGYTF	TGCAGCGCGGACAGTGGGAACTATGGCTACACCTTC
TRBJ1-5	.	TRBV29-1	.	15	CSVVVQGRSNQPQHF	TGCAGCGTTGTCGTACAGGGCAGGAGCAATCAGCCCCAGCATTTT
TRBJ2-7	.	TRBV12-3/TRBV12-4	TRBD2	13	CASSLGTRYEQYF	TGTGCCAGCAGTTTGGGGACTAGATACGAGCAGTACTTC
TRBJ2-4	.	TRBV6-5	TRBD1	15	CASSLTGGDLNIQYF	TGTGCCAGCAGTCTTACAGGGGGCGACTTGAACATTCAGTACTTC
TRBJ2-5	.	TRBV10-2	TRBD1	13	CASSDRDQETQYF	TGCGCCAGCAGCGACAGGGACCAAGAGACCCAGTACTTC
TRBJ1-6	.	TRBV10-2	.	12	CASSWLNSPLHF	TGCGCCAGCAGTTGGCTTAATTCACCCCTCCACTTT
TRBJ1-1	.	TRBV4-1	.	15	CASSQAKDMNTEAFF	TGCGCCAGCAGCCAAGCTAAAGACATGAACACTGAAGCTTTCTTT
TRBJ1-2	.	TRBV6-2/TRBV6-3	.	15	CASSRGLTAVYGYTF	TGTGCCAGCAGCCGAGGGCTCACAGCGGTCTATGGCTACACCTTC
TRBJ2-3	.	TRBV30	TRBD1	13	CAWGQGSRDTQYF	TGTGCCTGGGGACAGGGGAGCAGGGATACGCAGTATTTT
TRBJ2-7	.	TRBV5-6	TRBD2	16	CASSFSGTSEPYEQYF	TGTGCCAGCAGCTTCTCGGGGACTAGCGAACCCTACGAGCAGTACTTC
TRBJ2-5	few	TRBV7-7	TRBD1	15	CASSSGGTGKETQYF	TGTGCTAGCAGCTCAGGGGGGACAGGGAAAGAGACCCAGTACTTC
TRBJ1-5	.	TRBV18	.	13	CASSLDSNQPQHF	TGTGCCAGCTCACTCGACAGTAATCAGCCCCAGCATTTT
TRBJ2-1	.	TRBV3-1/TRBV3-2	TRBD2	17	CASSQDLLAGRYNEQFF	TGTGCCAGCAGCCAAGATCTTCTAGCGGGGCGATACAATGAGCAGTTCTTC
TRBJ1-4	.	TRBV7-9	TRBD1	17	CASSLVQGARANEKLFF	TGTGCCAGCAGCTTGGTCCAGGGGGCGCGGGCTAATGAAAAACTGTTTTTT
TRBJ1-5	few	TRBV2	TRBD1	15	CASSAEWTGNQPQHF	TGTGCCAGCAGTGCCGAATGGACAGGGAATCAGCCCCAGCATTTT
TRBJ2-7	.	TRBV4-1	TRBD1	14	CASSRDSVSYEQYF	TGCGCCAGCAGCCGGGACAGCGTATCCTACGAGCAGTACTTC
TRBJ2-3	.	TRBV30	.	15	CAWSVDRPSTDTQYF	TGTGCCTGGAGTGTAGACAGACCTAGCACAGATACGCAGTATTTT
TRBJ2-5	once	TRBV18	TRBD1	16	CASSSLGQGVRETQYF	TGTGCCAGCTCATCTCTCGGACAGGGCGTTAGGGAGACCCAGTACTTC
TRBJ1-6	.	TRBV11-2	TRBD1	14	CASSLSRNRGPLHF	TGTGCCAGCAGCTTATCAAGAAACAGGGGACCCCTCCACTTT
TRBJ1-1	.	TRBV19	.	14	CASSIVRVGTEAFF	TGTGCCAGTAGTATAGTCAGGGTAGGCACTGAAGCTTTCTTT